The clone carrying this T cell receptor beta chain has only a few counts. Its antigen is unidentified. This specimen comes from a study of T cell repertoires in cytomegalovirus infection. Study-wide points: In two of eight donors, the top clonotype was HLA-C-restricted CMV-specific.

TCRdb fed the reads into MiXCR, producing one record per CDR3 protein. The data show about 340,000 distinct CDR3 sequences, with almost 30% seen just once and around 20% held by the top ten. Sequenced here: cultured PBMCs, sampled from culture after CMV antigen stimulation. The receptor was isolated from a human donor in good health (CMV status not recorded). Some clones in this sample may be carry-over from other donors' samples.

CDR3 residues: CASSSSSGGNTGELFF. The CDR3 region has the DNA TGTGCCAGCAGCTCCTCTAGCGGGGGTAACACCGGGGAGCTGTTTTTT. This rearrangement joins TRBV7-8 to TRBJ2-2; 10 bases are shared with TRBD2. The CDR3 is 16 amino acids. Germline V gene lookup returns CDR1 SGHVS and CDR2 FQNEAQ. Losses at the gene ends were 4 bases for V and 2 bases for J; bases not matched to a gene: 4.